This T cell receptor (beta chain) was obtained from a study of spatial heterogeneity in lung cancer. Study in general: There were, on average, more than ten raw-read appearances for each unique TCR and UMI combination.

In its sample, this clonotype was seen many times. The target antigen is unknown. The CDR3 extends over 15 amino acids. CDR1 and CDR2 (germline): LGHDT, YNNKEL (reference sequence). The V segment lost 1 base and the J segment 4 bases; nucleotides outside the gene matches: 7. Time point noted: sample taken at primary tumor resection. The study sequenced unsorted whole RNA from tumor, nontumor lung or frozen PBMC. TCRdb fed the 5' RACE reads into MiXCR, producing one record per CDR3 protein. The sample comprises approximately 40,000 distinct CDR3 sequences, about 6.5% of which are singletons, and roughly 45% rests with the top ten. Findings and limits, study-wide: Tumor TCRs that were ubiquitous and expanded showed up in blood more at resection than follow-up.

The V gene is TRBV3-1, the J gene TRBJ2-7; 7 positions match TRBD1. The material sequenced was PBMCs, taken at surgery. This TCR was sampled from a female donor with early-stage non-small cell lung cancer. The CDR3 sequence: CASSQAPGTAYEQYF. CDR3 DNA sequence: TGTGCCAGCAGCCAAGCTCCCGGGACAGCTTACGAGCAGTACTTC.